This entry lists 15 T cell receptor beta chains sequenced from one sample in a study of cytomegalovirus exposure and HLA in healthy donors. The PCR employed 60 Vbeta primers together with 13 Jbeta primers. Libraries were prepared by immunoSEQ multiplex PCR; TCRdb keeps only in-frame clonotypes and omits some of them. In the table there are some 120,000 clones, 74% of which are singletons. Sequences were obtained from PBMCs. These receptors all come from a human donor in good health.

The genes are TRBV28 and TRBJ2-6, with 9 bases aligning to TRBD1. V gave up 10 bases and J gave up 0 bases; unmatched junction bases: 7. This CDR3 has 16 residues. Germline V gene lookup returns CDR1 MDHEN and CDR2 SYDVKM. The CDR3 DNA follows: TGTGCCATCGAACCGGGACAGGGCTCTGGGGCCAACGTCCTGACTTTC. Amino acids: CAIEPGQGSGANVLTF.

The chain couples TRBV7-2 to TRBJ2-7; D remains unclear. Trimming took 5 bases from V and 3 from J, leaving 14 bases between them. Looked up from germline, CDR1 is SGHTA and CDR2 is FQGNSA. The CDR3 is made up of 14 amino acids. The CDR3 DNA reads TGTGCCAGCAGCCGCCAGGCTGGGCTCTACGAGCAGTACTTC. This codes for CASSRQAGLYEQYF.

The chain couples TRBV15 to TRBJ1-2; a weak D match, TRBD1 (6 bases). With 0 bases removed from V and 6 bases from J, the gap between germline ends came to 11 bases. The CDR3 totals 14 residues. From germline, CDR1 is LNHNV and CDR2 YYDKDF (reference sequence). CDR3 in amino acids: CATSRDWAGDGYTF. CDR3 nucleotide sequence: TGTGCCACCAGCAGAGATTGGGCAGGGGATGGCTACACCTTC.

This clone was recorded many times. The chain links TRBV7-2 to TRBJ2-7; D gene uncertain. This CDR3 spans 13 amino acids. Germline V gives CDR1 SGHTA, CDR2 FQGNSA. V was pared by 7 bases and J by 4 bases, with 14 bases between. CDR3 sequence reads: CASTPRRSYEQYF. CDR3 DNA: TGTGCCAGCACCCCTCGGAGATCTTACGAGCAGTACTTC.

The genes are TRBV28 and TRBJ1-2; TRBD1 might be the D (5 bases). V gave up 3 bases and J gave up 1 base, with 15 bases separating them. There are 16 residues in the CDR3. Germline V gene data show CDR1 as MDHEN and CDR2 as SYDVKM. CDR3 residues: CASSLVVGTINYGYTF. Written as DNA, the CDR3 is TGTGCCAGCAGTTTGGTCGTGGGGACTATTAACTATGGCTACACCTTC.

This rearrangement joins TRBV21-1 to TRBJ2-6; TRBD1, the table's D call, lacks a check against the DNA. TRBV21-1 has pseudogene status. The CDR3 has 18 residues. The CDR3 here is CASSKGPGGRPGANVLTF. The CDR3 nucleotides are TGTGCCAGCAGCAAAGGTCCAGGGGGGCGGCCTGGGGCCAACGTCCTGACTTTC.

V gene TRBV6-5 combines with J gene TRBJ2-7; 9 bases match TRBD1. CDR3 size: 15 residues. The V and J ends lost 2 bases and 2 bases, in that order; junction bases with no gene match: 4. Per the germline V gene, CDR1 is MNHEY and CDR2 is SVGAGI. CDR3 protein: CASSYAGTGTYEQYF. CDR3 sequence (DNA): TGTGCCAGCAGTTACGCCGGGACAGGGACCTACGAGCAGTACTTC.

V and J are TRBV27 and TRBJ2-5; 9 nucleotides align to TRBD1. V lost 5 bases and J lost 3; bases outside the gene matches: 7. This CDR3 comprises 15 residues. CDR1 is MNHEY and CDR2 is SMNVEV in the germline V gene (reference sequence). The CDR3 is CASSGLGTGKETQYF. The CDR3 region has the DNA TGTGCCAGCAGTGGTCTCGGGACAGGGAAAGAGACCCAGTACTTC.

The V gene is TRBV28, the J gene TRBJ1-1, with D uncertain. The CDR3 consists of 15 residues. Trimming shortened V by 5 bases and J by 0 bases, and 13 bases separated the two germline ends. Germline CDR1 is MDHEN and CDR2 is SYDVKM. The CDR3 spells CASSISWQMNTEAFF. The CDR3, as DNA: TGTGCCAGCAGTATTTCGTGGCAGATGAACACTGAAGCTTTCTTT.

The chain recombines TRBV30 with TRBJ2-3; the match to TRBD2 covers 8 bases. This CDR3 contains 17 residues. CDR1 is GTSNPN and CDR2 is SVGIG in the germline V gene (reference sequence). With 0 bases clipped from V and 1 base from J, the junction kept 9 bases outside the gene matches. In DNA form, the CDR3 reads TGTGCCTGGAGTGTAACGGCTAGCGGGTTACGCACAGATACGCAGTATTTT. Protein: CAWSVTASGLRTDTQYF.

The rearrangement uses TRBV19 and TRBJ1-5, with D maybe TRBD1 (6 bases). CDR1 and CDR2 (germline): LNHDA, SQIVND (reference sequence). Trimming shortened V by 5 bases and J by 3 bases, and 14 bases separated the two germline ends. The CDR3 sequence is 15 residues long. This CDR3 is CASSPWNRDNQPQHF. The CDR3, as DNA: TGTGCCAGTAGTCCTTGGAACAGGGACAATCAGCCCCAGCATTTT.

The genes are TRBV28 and TRBJ2-1; no clear D. V was pared by 11 bases and J by 5 bases, with 10 bases between. This CDR3 spans 11 amino acids. Per the germline V gene, CDR1 is MDHEN and CDR2 is SYDVKM. DNA of the CDR3: TGTGCCTCCCGGCAGGACAATGAGCAGTTCTTC. Translated: CASRQDNEQFF.

The rearrangement uses TRBV19 and TRBJ1-4, with 8 bases aligning to TRBD1. From germline, CDR1 is LNHDA and CDR2 SQIVND (reference sequence). The V gene end was trimmed by 5 bases and the J gene end by 5 bases; junction bases not matched to a gene: 7. The CDR3 is 15 amino acids. CDR3 sequence (DNA): TGTGCCAGTAGTCCGGCGGGACAGGCGAATGAAAAACTGTTTTTT. As protein: CASSPAGQANEKLFF. The variable domain in full, completed from reference TRBV19 and TRBJ1-4, reads DGGITQSPKYLFRKEGQNVTLSCEQNLNHDAMYWYRQDPGQGLRLIYYSQIVNDFQKGDIAEGYSVSREKKESFPLTVTSAQKNPTAFYLCASSPAGQANEKLFFGSGTQLSVL.

This clone is a singleton in its sample. V usage is TRBV5-4 and J usage is TRBJ1-2, with a tentative D call TRBD1 (6 bases). Trimming cost V 3 bases and J 5 bases, with 17 bases left between them. In germline, CDR1 is SGHNT, CDR2 YYREEE (reference sequence). The CDR3 loop spans 15 amino acids. CDR3 amino acids: CASSSLRGGLYGYTF. CDR3 coding DNA: TGTGCCAGCAGCTCACTGCGGGGGGGCTTGTATGGCTACACCTTC.

V gene TRBV9 combines with J gene TRBJ2-1; 8 bases are a match to TRBD1. Germline trimming cut 3 bases from V and 9 bases from J; bases unmatched to any gene: 14. Germline values: CDR1 SGDLS, CDR2 YYNGEE. The CDR3 has 16 residues. Written as DNA, the CDR3 is TGTGCCAGCAGCGCTCTACCAGGGGGCCTGGGTGGTGAGCAGTTCTTC. Protein: CASSALPGGLGGEQFF.